This entry features one TCR beta chain sequence. Its specificity is not known. Method: immunoSEQ multiplex PCR; TCRdb's copy keeps in-frame clones and lacks some. This sample has some 150,000 clones, with about nine tenths found just once. With 3 bases removed from V and 2 bases from J, the gap between germline ends came to 6 bases. This CDR3 is built from 13 residues. This entry comes from a study of T cell responses to AZD1222 COVID-19 vaccine. Study-wide findings and caveats: Baseline serology detected seropositivity in only five to seven AZD1222 recipients. Donors were chiefly white British, with a greater number of females, and clonal diversity was perhaps underestimated.

This sequence was found in an adult who received the AZD1222 COVID-19 vaccine. The specimen was peripheral blood, collected 28 days after the second AZD1222 dose. This chain connects TRBV12-3 or TRBV12-4 to TRBJ2-3; D call uncertain. DNA for the CDR3: TGTGCCAGCAGTTTGACTTACACAGATACGCAGTATTTT. Translating it yields CASSLTYTDTQYF.